Presented here are 20 T cell receptor beta chains from one specimen sequenced in a study of blood T cells in healthy people across ages. A second about 7 to 12 cycle PCR used barcoded and J-beta primers. TCRdb passed the 5' RACE reads through MiXCR, listing each CDR3 protein once. This sample has roughly 800,000 distinct CDR3 sequences; approximately 24% occur once, and the top ten carry 2.5% to 3.5%. These same data were also listed under a study on T cells of mothers and their children.

Sequencing used blood. These receptors were taken from a boy aged 5-17 years in good health.

This rearrangement joins TRBV7-2 to TRBJ2-7; 8 nucleotides align to TRBD1. Germline CDR1 is SGHTA and CDR2 is FQGNSA. After removal of 5 bases from V and 5 bases from J, the junction contained 11 bases not matched to a gene. The CDR3 loop spans 15 amino acids. DNA of the CDR3: TGTGCCAGCAGCCCCACCGCAGGGGGCGCGGACGAGCAGTACTTC. This encodes CASSPTAGGADEQYF.

The gene calls are TRBV7-6 and TRBJ1-1; TRBD1 agrees at 11 bases. CDR1 is SGHVS, CDR2 FNYEAQ, per germline. The J segment lost 5 bases and the V segment lost 4 bases, leaving 9 bases of the junction unmatched. The CDR3 totals 16 residues. This CDR3 reads CASSSRWDRGRTEAFF. CDR3 coding DNA: TGTGCCAGCAGCTCACGATGGGACAGGGGGAGAACTGAAGCTTTCTTT.

This clonotype was found a few times. This chain uses TRBV29-1 with TRBJ2-1, with D possibly TRBD1 on 6 matching bases. The J call could be wrong; TRBJ2-5 is a better fit for the DNA end. The germline V gene has CDR1 SQVTM and CDR2 ANQGSEA. The CDR3 contains 12 residues. The CDR3 DNA reads TGCAGCGTTGAACAGGGGTGGGAGACCCAGTACTTC. As protein: CSVEQGWETQYF.

This clonotype was seen only a few times. This sequence joins TRBV7-3 and TRBJ1-6; 11 bases align to TRBD1. Per germline, CDR1 SGHTA and CDR2 FQGTGA. With V trimmed by 4 bases and J by 6 bases, 11 bases remained unmatched. The CDR3 extends over 18 amino acids. This chain's CDR3 is CASSSTPGDRGGNSPLHF. The CDR3 DNA is TGTGCCAGCAGCTCTACACCGGGGGACAGGGGGGGTAATTCACCCCTCCACTTT.

This clonotype was counted only a few times. The junction does not match germline at one end; this may be a read error. This sequence joins TRBV7-9 and TRBJ2-1; TRBD1 might be the D (5 bases). This CDR3 spans 15 amino acids. Germline lookup yields CDR1 SEHNR and CDR2 FQNEAQ (reference sequence). The DNA of the CDR3 is TGTGCCAACAGCTTATGGGCAGGGACCTACAATGAGCAGTTCTTC. Translating gives CANSLWAGTYNEQFF.

This clonotype was recorded a few times. The chain uses TRBV27 and TRBJ1-5; D remains unclear. Trimming removed 5 bases from V and 0 bases from J, with 8 bases in between. The length of the CDR3 is 14 residues. The germline gives CDR1 MNHEY, CDR2 SMNVEV (reference sequence). As DNA, the CDR3 is TGTGCCAGCAGTGGAATAGGTAGCAATCAGCCCCAGCATTTT. It yields the protein CASSGIGSNQPQHF.

The chain recombines TRBV7-9 with TRBJ2-7; D is ambiguous. The CDR3 contains 15 residues. Germline loops: CDR1 SEHNR, CDR2 FQNEAQ (reference sequence). The V end was cut by 4 bases, the J end by 2 bases, with 15 bases between. The CDR3 here is CASSSGLQATYEQYF. CDR3 nucleotide sequence: TGTGCCAGCAGCTCAGGTCTCCAGGCGACCTACGAGCAGTACTTC.

The V gene is TRBV2, the J gene TRBJ1-4; D unresolved. Per the germline V gene, CDR1 is SNHLY and CDR2 is FYNNEI. This CDR3 region has 13 residues. V was clipped by 7 bases and J by 4 bases, with 10 bases between them. CDR3 amino acids: CASIFWVNEKLFF. The CDR3 nucleotides are TGTGCCAGCATCTTCTGGGTTAATGAAAAACTGTTTTTT.

This clonotype occurred a few times. The genes are TRBV9 and TRBJ2-1; no reliable D call. In germline, CDR1 is SGDLS, CDR2 YYNGEE. With 3 bases removed from V and 0 bases from J, the gap between germline ends came to 10 bases. The CDR3 is 15 amino acids. The CDR3 spells CASSEASNSYNEQFF. The DNA for the CDR3 is TGTGCCAGCAGCGAGGCCTCTAACTCCTACAATGAGCAGTTCTTC.

The genes are TRBV10-3 and TRBJ2-5, with 7 bases fitting TRBD1. This CDR3 has 15 amino acids. With 1 base clipped from V and 3 bases from J, the junction kept 5 bases outside the gene matches. CDR1 and CDR2 (germline): ENHRY, SYGVKD. In DNA, the CDR3 is TGTGCCATCAGTGAGTACGACAGGGAAGAAGAGACCCAGTACTTC. Residues: CAISEYDREEETQYF.

This clonotype was seen a few times. The rearrangement uses TRBV11-2 and TRBJ2-5, with a possible D match to TRBD1 (6 bases). Trimming cost V 2 bases and J 5 bases, with 12 bases left between them. CDR3 size: 14 residues. Germline CDR1 is SGHAT and CDR2 is FQNNGV. CDR3 DNA sequence: TGTGCCAGCAGCTTAAGGGCAGGGGTGGAGACCCAGTACTTC. Translating it yields CASSLRAGVETQYF.

This clonotype was detected a few times. V gene TRBV4-1 combines with J gene TRBJ1-5; D call uncertain. V was clipped by 0 bases and J by 4 bases, with 19 bases between them. The germline CDR1 and CDR2 sequences are MGHRA and YSYEKL. The CDR3 consists of 18 residues. In nucleotides, the CDR3 is TGCGCCAGCAGCCAAGATCTAAAACGGCGGCCGGAGAATCAGCCCCAGCATTTT. Translated: CASSQDLKRRPENQPQHF.

The V gene is TRBV4-1, the J gene TRBJ2-1; D gene ambiguous. Per the germline V gene, CDR1 is MGHRA and CDR2 is YSYEKL. CDR3 length: 16 amino acids. Trimming removed 1 base at V and 1 base at J, with 11 bases between. The CDR3 reads CASSQGPGQSYNEQFF. CDR3 nucleotides: TGCGCCAGCAGCCAAGGGCCGGGCCAATCCTACAATGAGCAGTTCTTC.

This clonotype was seen a handful of times. The V and J genes are TRBV5-1 and TRBJ1-1; a possible D gene is TRBD1 (5 bases). The CDR3 runs to 16 residues. Trimming removed 0 bases from V and 0 bases from J, with 12 bases in between. Germline lookup yields CDR1 SGHRS and CDR2 YFSETQ. Here the CDR3 reads CASSLGDSGLNTEAFF. The DNA for the CDR3 is TGCGCCAGCAGCTTGGGAGACAGTGGCTTGAACACTGAAGCTTTCTTT.

The V gene is TRBV5-1, the J gene TRBJ1-4; TRBD1 is a possible D gene (5 bases). Germline CDR1 is SGHRS and CDR2 is YFSETQ. Trimming stripped 4 bases from V and 5 bases from J, with 12 bases between. The CDR3 sequence is 14 residues long. CDR3 in DNA: TGCGCCAGCAGCGACCGGGACCTAAATGAAAAACTGTTTTTT. Translated, it gives CASSDRDLNEKLFF.

The sample holds a few counts of this clonotype. The V and J genes are TRBV2 and TRBJ2-2, with D possibly being TRBD2 (6 bases). Trimming shortened V by 6 bases and J by 5 bases, and 13 bases separated the two germline ends. The germline CDR1 and CDR2 sequences are SNHLY and FYNNEI. There are 14 residues in the CDR3. The CDR3 bases are TGTGCCAGCAGGGGGGGATCACGGACCGGGGAGCTGTTTTTT. Protein: CASRGGSRTGELFF. Filled out from reference TRBV2 and TRBJ2-2, the complete variable domain reads EPEVTQTPSHQVTQMGQEVILRCVPISNHLYFYWYRQILGQKVEFLVSFYNNEISEKSEIFDDQFSVERPDGSNFTLKIRSTKLEDSAMYFCASRGGSRTGELFFGEGSRLTVL.

This clonotype appeared a few times. V usage is TRBV6-1 and J usage is TRBJ2-7, with 7 nucleotides matching TRBD1. Germline trimming cut 6 bases from V and 4 bases from J; bases unmatched to any gene: 9. CDR1 is MNHNS and CDR2 is SASEGT in the germline V gene. This CDR3 spans 14 amino acids. CDR3 region: CASRDRRILYEQYF. CDR3 coding DNA: TGTGCCAGCAGGGACAGGCGGATTTTATACGAGCAGTACTTC.

The CDR3 region is CASSYRLPGGEKLFF. In nucleotides, the CDR3 is TGCGCCAGCAGCTATAGACTCCCTGGGGGCGAAAAACTGTTTTTT. This chain joins TRBV5-1 and TRBJ1-4; maybe TRBD1 (6 bases). Trimming pared 3 bases from V and 8 bases from J, leaving 17 bases between. Germline V gene lookup returns CDR1 SGHRS and CDR2 YFSETQ. CDR3 length: 15 residues.

The rearrangement links TRBV7-9 to TRBJ2-1; D is ambiguous. CDR3 size: 13 residues. Between the trimmed V and J ends, which lost 1 base and 9 bases, there was a span of 10 bases. From germline, CDR1 is SEHNR and CDR2 FQNEAQ (reference sequence). DNA of the CDR3: TGTGCCAGCAGCTTAGTTGGTCCGGGTGAGCAGTTCTTC. This translates into CASSLVGPGEQFF. Variable domain in full (rest from reference TRBV7-9 and TRBJ2-1): DTGVSQNPRHKITKRGQNVTFRCDPISEHNRLYWYRQTLGQGPEFLTYFQNEAQLEKSRLLSDRFSAERPKGSFSTLEIQRTEQGDSAMYLCASSLVGPGEQFFGPGTRLTVL.

This clonotype was picked up a small number of times. The CDR3 spells CAISESEDTDTQYF. CDR3 sequence (DNA): TGTGCCATCAGTGAGTCGGAGGACACAGATACGCAGTATTTT. The rearrangement uses TRBV10-3 and TRBJ2-3; D possibly corresponds to TRBD2 (5 bases). Trimming cost V 0 bases and J 2 bases, with 6 bases left between them. The CDR3 covers 14 residues. Germline V lookup: CDR1 ENHRY, CDR2 SYGVKD.